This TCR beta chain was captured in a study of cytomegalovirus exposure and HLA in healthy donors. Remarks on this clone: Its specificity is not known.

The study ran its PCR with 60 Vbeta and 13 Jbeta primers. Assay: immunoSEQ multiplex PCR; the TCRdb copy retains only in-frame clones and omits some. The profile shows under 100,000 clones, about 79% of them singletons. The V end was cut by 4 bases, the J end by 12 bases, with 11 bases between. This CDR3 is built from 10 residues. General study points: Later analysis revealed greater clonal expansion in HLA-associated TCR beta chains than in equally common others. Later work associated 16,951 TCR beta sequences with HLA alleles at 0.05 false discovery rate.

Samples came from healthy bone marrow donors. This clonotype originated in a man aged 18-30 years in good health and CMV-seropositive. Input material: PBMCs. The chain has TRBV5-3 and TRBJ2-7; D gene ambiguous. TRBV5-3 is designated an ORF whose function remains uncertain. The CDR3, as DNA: TGTGCCAGAAGCCCGGTGGGCCGGTACTTC. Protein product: CARSPVGRYF.